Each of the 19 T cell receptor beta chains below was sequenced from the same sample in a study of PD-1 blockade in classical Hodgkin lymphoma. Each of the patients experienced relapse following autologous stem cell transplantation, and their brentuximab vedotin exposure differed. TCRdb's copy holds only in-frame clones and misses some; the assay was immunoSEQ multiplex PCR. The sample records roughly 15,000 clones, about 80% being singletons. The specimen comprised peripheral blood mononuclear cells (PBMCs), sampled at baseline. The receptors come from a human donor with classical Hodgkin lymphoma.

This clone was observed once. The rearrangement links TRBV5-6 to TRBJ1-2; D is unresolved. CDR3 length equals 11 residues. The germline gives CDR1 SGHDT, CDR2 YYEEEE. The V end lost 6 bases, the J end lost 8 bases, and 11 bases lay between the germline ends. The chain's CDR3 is CASIPVWGYTF. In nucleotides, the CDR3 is TGTGCCAGCATCCCCGTCTGGGGCTACACCTTC.

This CDR3 reads CASSRGRHTDTQYF. CDR3 in DNA: TGTGCCAGCAGTCGCGGCAGGCACACAGATACGCAGTATTTT. The chain carries TRBV21-1 and TRBJ2-3. TRBV21-1 is deemed a pseudogene. The CDR3 has 14 residues.

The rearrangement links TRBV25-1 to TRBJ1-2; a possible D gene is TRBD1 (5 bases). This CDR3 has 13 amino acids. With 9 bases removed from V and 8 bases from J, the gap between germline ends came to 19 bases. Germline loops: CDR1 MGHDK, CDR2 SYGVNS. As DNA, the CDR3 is TGTGCCAGTAGGGCAGGGCCCGGGGAAGGCTACACCTTC. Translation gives CASRAGPGEGYTF.

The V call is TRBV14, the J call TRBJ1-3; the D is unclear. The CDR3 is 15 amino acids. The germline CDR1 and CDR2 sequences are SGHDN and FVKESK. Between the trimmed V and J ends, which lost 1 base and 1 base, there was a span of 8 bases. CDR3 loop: CASSQGTRSGNTIYF. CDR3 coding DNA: TGTGCCAGCAGCCAAGGGACTCGATCTGGAAACACCATATATTTT.

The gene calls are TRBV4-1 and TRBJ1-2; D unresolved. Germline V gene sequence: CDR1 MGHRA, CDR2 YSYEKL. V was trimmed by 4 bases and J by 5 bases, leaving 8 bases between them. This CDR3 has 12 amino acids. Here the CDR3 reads CASSRGPYGYTF. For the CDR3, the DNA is TGCGCCAGCAGCCGAGGGCCGTATGGCTACACCTTC.

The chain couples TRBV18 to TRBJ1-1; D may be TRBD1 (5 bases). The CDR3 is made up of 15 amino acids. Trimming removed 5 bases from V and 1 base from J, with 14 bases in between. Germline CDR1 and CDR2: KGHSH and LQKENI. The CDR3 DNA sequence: TGTGCCAGCTCAACACTCCAGGGCTGGAACACTGAAGCTTTCTTT. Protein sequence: CASSTLQGWNTEAFF. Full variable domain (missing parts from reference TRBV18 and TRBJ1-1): NAGVMQNPRHLVRRRGQEARLRCSPMKGHSHVYWYRQLPEEGLKFMVYLQKENIIDESGMPKERFSAEFPKEGPSILRIQQVVRGDSAAYFCASSTLQGWNTEAFFGQGTRLTVV.

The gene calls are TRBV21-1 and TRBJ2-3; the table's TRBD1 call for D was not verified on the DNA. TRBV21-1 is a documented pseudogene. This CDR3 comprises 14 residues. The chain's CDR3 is CASSNRGGVDTQYF. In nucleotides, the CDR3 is TGTGCCAGCAGCAACAGGGGTGGTGTGGATACGCAGTATTTT.

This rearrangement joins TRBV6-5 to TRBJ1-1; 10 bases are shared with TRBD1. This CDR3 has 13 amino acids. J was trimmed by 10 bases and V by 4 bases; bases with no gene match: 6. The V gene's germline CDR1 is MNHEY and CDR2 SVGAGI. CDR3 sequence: CASSFGTGVVAFF. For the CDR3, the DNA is TGTGCCAGCAGTTTTGGGACAGGGGTAGTAGCTTTCTTT.

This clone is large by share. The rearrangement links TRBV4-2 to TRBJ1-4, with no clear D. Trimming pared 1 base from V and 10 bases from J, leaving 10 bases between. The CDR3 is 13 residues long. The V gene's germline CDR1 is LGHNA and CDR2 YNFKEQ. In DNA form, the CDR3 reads TGTGCCAGCAGCCAAGCATCCGATGGAAAACTGTTTTTT. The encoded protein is CASSQASDGKLFF.

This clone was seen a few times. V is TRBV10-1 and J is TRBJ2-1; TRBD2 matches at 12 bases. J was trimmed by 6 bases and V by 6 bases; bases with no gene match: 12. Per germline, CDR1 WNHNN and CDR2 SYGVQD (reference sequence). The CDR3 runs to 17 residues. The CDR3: CASSGTSGFRGSNEQFF. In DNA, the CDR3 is TGCGCCAGCAGCGGGACTAGCGGGTTTCGGGGCAGCAATGAGCAGTTCTTC.

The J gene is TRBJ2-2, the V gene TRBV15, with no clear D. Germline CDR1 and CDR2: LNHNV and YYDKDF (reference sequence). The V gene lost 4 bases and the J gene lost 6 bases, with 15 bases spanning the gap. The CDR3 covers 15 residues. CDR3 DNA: TGTGCCACCAGCACCCGAGGCCCCTGGCCCGGGGAGCTGTTTTTT. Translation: CATSTRGPWPGELFF.

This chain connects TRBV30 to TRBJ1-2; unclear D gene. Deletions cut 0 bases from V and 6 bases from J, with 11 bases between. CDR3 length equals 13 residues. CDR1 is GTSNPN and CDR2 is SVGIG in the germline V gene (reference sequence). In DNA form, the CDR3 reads TGTGCCTGGAGTGTAGGCGGTGGGGATGGCTACACCTTC. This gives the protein CAWSVGGGDGYTF.

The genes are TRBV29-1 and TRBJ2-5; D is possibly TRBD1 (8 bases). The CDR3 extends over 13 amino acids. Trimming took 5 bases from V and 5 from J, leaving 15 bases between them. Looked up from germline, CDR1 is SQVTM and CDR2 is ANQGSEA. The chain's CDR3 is CSVQGARGETQYF. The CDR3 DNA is TGCAGCGTTCAGGGGGCGCGGGGGGAGACCCAGTACTTC.

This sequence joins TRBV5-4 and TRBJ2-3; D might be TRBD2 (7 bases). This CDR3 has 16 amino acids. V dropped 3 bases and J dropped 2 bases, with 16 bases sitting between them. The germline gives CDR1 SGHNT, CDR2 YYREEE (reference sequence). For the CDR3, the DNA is TGTGCCAGCAGCTCGGACGCGGGGGCGAACACAGATACGCAGTATTTT. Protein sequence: CASSSDAGANTDTQYF.

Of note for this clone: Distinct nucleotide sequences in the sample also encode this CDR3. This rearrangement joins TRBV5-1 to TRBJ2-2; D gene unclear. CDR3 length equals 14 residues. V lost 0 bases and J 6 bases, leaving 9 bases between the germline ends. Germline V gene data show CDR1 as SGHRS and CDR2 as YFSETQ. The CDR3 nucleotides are TGCGCCAGCAGCTTGGAGGGATGGGCCGGGGAGCTGTTTTTT. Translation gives CASSLEGWAGELFF.

CDR3 sequence (DNA): TGTGCCAGCTCACCACGACGGACTAGCGGAGACAATGAGCAGTTCTTC. This gives the protein CASSPRRTSGDNEQFF. This rearrangement joins TRBV18 to TRBJ2-1; 10 nucleotides agree with TRBD2. CDR1 is KGHSH, CDR2 LQKENI, per germline. J lost 5 bases, V lost 1 base, and 5 bases had no gene match. This CDR3 is built from 16 residues.

CDR3 in amino acids: CASSPAYRGGTEAFF. The CDR3 region has the DNA TGCGCCAGCAGCCCGGCATACAGGGGCGGGACTGAAGCTTTCTTT. The V gene is TRBV5-1, the J gene TRBJ1-1; 7 bases match TRBD1. Germline V gene sequence: CDR1 SGHRS, CDR2 YFSETQ. Trimming cost V 4 bases and J 5 bases; bases outside gene matches: 11. This CDR3 spans 15 amino acids. The full variable domain, rest sourced from reference TRBV5-1 and TRBJ1-1, is KAGVTQTPRYLIKTRGQQVTLSCSPISGHRSVSWYQQTPGQGLQFLFEYFSETQRNKGNFPGRFSGRQFSNSRSEMNVSTLELGDSALYLCASSPAYRGGTEAFFGQGTRLTVV.

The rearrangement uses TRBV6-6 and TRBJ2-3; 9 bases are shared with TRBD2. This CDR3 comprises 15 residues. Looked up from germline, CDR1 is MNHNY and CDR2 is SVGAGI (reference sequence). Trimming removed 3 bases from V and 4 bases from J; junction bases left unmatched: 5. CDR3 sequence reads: CASSYIGGGADTQYF. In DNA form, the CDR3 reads TGTGCCAGCAGTTATATTGGCGGGGGGGCAGATACGCAGTATTTT.

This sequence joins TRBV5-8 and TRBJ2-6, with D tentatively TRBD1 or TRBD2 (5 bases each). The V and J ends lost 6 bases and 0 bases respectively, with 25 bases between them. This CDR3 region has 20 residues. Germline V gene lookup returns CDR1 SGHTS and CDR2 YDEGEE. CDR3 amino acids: CASTTLQPGTLGSGANVLTF. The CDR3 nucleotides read TGTGCCAGCACCACGCTGCAACCCGGGACGCTTGGCTCTGGGGCCAACGTCCTGACTTTC.